Listed below are T cell receptor beta chains from one sample, sequenced in a study of T cell responses to AZD1222 COVID-19 vaccine. Measured with immunoSEQ multiplex PCR; TCRdb has only the in-frame clones, and not every one. The table lists about 86,000 clones, roughly 88% of them singletons. The sequences come from peripheral blood, collected on day 0 of AZD1222 vaccination. These receptors were collected from an adult in good health. Both conserved end residues are trimmed from each CDR3. The order of the fields is CDR3 length, V gene, D gene, J gene, CDR3 protein. A D gene is named only where the DNA matches it firmly.

10	TRBV29-1	.	TRBJ1-5	SVGGYNQPQH
14	TRBV2	TRBD1	TRBJ1-5	ASSPQGGPSNQPQH
13	TRBV6-1	TRBD1	TRBJ1-5	ASSETRDSGRPQH
13	TRBV7-3	TRBD2	TRBJ2-1	ASSLGLAGENEQF
12	TRBV18	.	TRBJ1-5	ASSPNGGDQPQH
13	TRBV9	TRBD1	TRBJ1-3	ASSVEGQGGNTIY
15	TRBV28	TRBD1	TRBJ1-5	ASRGTGAMYSNQPQH
11	TRBV7-9	.	TRBJ1-2	ASSLRLIYGYT
12	TRBV19	.	TRBJ1-1	ASSMSGSGTEAF
14	TRBV9	TRBD2	TRBJ2-7	ASSPGTSVSLYEQY
13	TRBV6-2/TRBV6-3	.	TRBJ2-1	ASSYAGSSYNEQF
12	TRBV2	TRBD1	TRBJ1-2	ASSEGQGINGYT
13	TRBV7-2	.	TRBJ1-3	ASSLGVNSGNTIY
12	TRBV7-9	.	TRBJ1-4	ASSPSGRNEKLF
13	TRBV4-3	.	TRBJ1-1	ASSQERSGAALAF
15	TRBV5-8	.	TRBJ2-1	ASSLAQGSKFYNEQF
14	TRBV7-9	TRBD2	TRBJ2-3	ASSPGTSGSPDTQY
10	TRBV19	.	TRBJ1-5	ASSLNGGPQH
11	TRBV10-3	TRBD1	TRBJ2-7	AATDRGQKEQY
13	TRBV2	.	TRBJ1-4	ASSDGRGTNEKLF
14	TRBV5-1	TRBD1	TRBJ1-3	ASSLSTGGGGNTIY
11	TRBV6-4	.	TRBJ2-3	ASSEGPHNTQY
12	TRBV14	.	TRBJ2-1	ASSPAGIYNEQF
10	TRBV30	TRBD1	TRBJ1-4	AGQGVREKLF
12	TRBV6-2/TRBV6-3	TRBD1	TRBJ2-7	ASSSTDRGYEQY
11	TRBV11-2	TRBD1	TRBJ1-1	ASSRTGGTEAF
11	TRBV5-4	TRBD1	TRBJ2-7	ASSWDRGYEQY
15	TRBV2	.	TRBJ1-4	ASRRASGGGTNEKLF
12	TRBV5-6	.	TRBJ2-5	ASSLAGGAETQY
13	TRBV9	TRBD1	TRBJ1-6	ASSGPTGGNSPLH
11	TRBV10-3	.	TRBJ2-3	AIMGGARDTQY
17	TRBV28	TRBD1	TRBJ1-6	ASSRPGTGMVADNSPLH
14	TRBV7-2	.	TRBJ2-3	ASSLRAGPSTDTQY
12	TRBV18	.	TRBJ2-3	ASSPQGLADTQY
13	TRBV5-1	.	TRBJ2-1	ASSLAGVKINEQF
12	TRBV29-1	TRBD1	TRBJ2-7	SVGLGQSSYEQY
13	TRBV5-4	TRBD2	TRBJ2-5	ASSRGRSGSETQY
12	TRBV7-3	.	TRBJ2-1	ASSLVGSLDEQF
12	TRBV29-1	TRBD1	TRBJ1-1	SVEDLQGHTEAF
14	TRBV6-2/TRBV6-3	TRBD1	TRBJ1-4	ASSYQSTGGFGKLF
13	TRBV27	TRBD2	TRBJ2-1	ASSVLAGAYNEQF
13	TRBV5-5	.	TRBJ2-2	ASSLGESNTGELF
14	TRBV3-1/TRBV3-2	.	TRBJ2-7	ASSRLGAVSSYEQY
12	TRBV6-5	.	TRBJ1-2	ASSRTESNYGYT
12	TRBV29-1	TRBD1	TRBJ2-5	SVEGQGAGETQY
14	TRBV5-1	.	TRBJ2-3	ASSLGLARGTDTQY
13	TRBV5-6	.	TRBJ1-1	ASSFGMVLDTEAF
13	TRBV3-1/TRBV3-2	TRBD2	TRBJ2-1	ASSQGAGGYNEQF
11	TRBV18	TRBD2	TRBJ2-7	ASSRPGGDEQY
13	TRBV27	TRBD1	TRBJ1-1	ASRRTGGLNTEAF
14	TRBV28	TRBD1	TRBJ2-7	ASSLNTGTALYEQY
13	TRBV6-4	TRBD2	TRBJ2-4	ASSPTRGGKNIQY
12	TRBV9	TRBD1	TRBJ2-5	ASSLRTGQETQY
16	TRBV19	.	TRBJ1-1	ASSIAPPPARSGTEAF
11	TRBV18	.	TRBJ2-7	ASSPLRDYEQY